This T cell receptor beta chain was sequenced for a study of T cells in Graves' hyperthyroidism and ophthalmopathy. Amplified TCR beta CDR3 regions derived from RNA transcripts. First-round RT-PCR of the TCR CDR3 relied on the HTBI primer set. TCRdb itself ran the multiplex PCR reads through MiXCR, one entry per CDR3 protein. The sample lists more than 550,000 distinct CDR3 sequences, under 20% occurring once. This clonotype was counted many times. Its target is unknown. Study-level results: Ophthalmopathy onset followed model prediction by a median around six months.

CDR3 length: 13 residues. The germline V gene has CDR1 SQVTM and CDR2 ANQGSEA. The sequenced material came from blood. This chain joins TRBV29-1 and TRBJ1-1, with 9 bases matching TRBD1. This TCR came from a woman aged 45-60 years with Graves' hyperthyroidism that later progressed to Graves' ophthalmopathy. CDR3 amino acids: CSARTGANTEAFF. The DNA of the CDR3 is TGCAGTGCTAGGACAGGGGCGAACACTGAAGCTTTCTTT.